These 29 T cell receptor beta chains originate from one sample sequenced in a study of T-cell memory formation after mild COVID-19. Each CDR3 protein is one row after TCRdb ran MiXCR on the 5' RACE reads. The repertoire holds a few hundred thousand distinct CDR3 sequences, with roughly an eighth as singletons. Sequencing was carried out using PBMCs or a T cell subset sorted from them (not recorded which). The receptors shown here come from a man between 18 and 29 years old who had mild COVID-19 (a few samples of this study predate the infection). Cell type and time point are not known.

V is TRBV13 and J is TRBJ1-1; tentatively, D is TRBD1 (6 bases). V gave up 5 bases and J gave up 1 base, with 14 bases separating them. Germline CDR1 PRHDT, CDR2 FYEKMQ (reference sequence). The length of the CDR3 is 15 residues. CDR3 residues: CASSPPDRRNTEAFF. In DNA form, the CDR3 reads TGTGCCAGCAGCCCTCCCGACAGGAGGAACACTGAAGCTTTCTTT.

The sample holds a few counts of this clonotype. The V gene is TRBV7-2, the J gene TRBJ2-3, with D hard to call. V lost 5 bases, J lost 1 base, and 10 bases lay in between. The CDR3 sequence is 14 residues long. Germline CDR1 and CDR2: SGHTA and FQGNSA. The CDR3 loop is CASSVDGGTDTQYF. The CDR3 DNA follows: TGTGCCAGCAGCGTGGATGGCGGCACAGATACGCAGTATTTT.

The V and J genes are TRBV7-9 and TRBJ1-1; TRBD1 is a possible D gene (6 bases). The V and J ends lost 6 bases and 9 bases respectively, with 20 bases between them. Germline CDR1 is SEHNR and CDR2 is FQNEAQ (reference sequence). This CDR3 has 14 residues. In DNA, the CDR3 is TGTGCCAGCAGGCTACTAGGGACACCTTCCCAAGCTTTCTTT. Protein: CASRLLGTPSQAFF.

As concerns this clonotype: Compared with germline, one end of the junction differs, possibly owing to a read error. The rearrangement links TRBV3-1 to TRBJ2-7, with no clear D. The CDR3 totals 15 residues. Germline values: CDR1 LGHDT, CDR2 YNNKEL (reference sequence). This CDR3 reads CASSQGSRRFYEHYF. The CDR3 DNA sequence: TGTGCCAGCAGCCAAGGGAGTCGCAGGTTCTACGAGCATTACTTC.

This clonotype occurred many times. The chain uses TRBV12-3 or TRBV12-4 and TRBJ1-1; D remains unclear. There are 14 residues in the CDR3. Trimming cost V 4 bases and J 2 bases, with 11 bases left between them. CDR3 loop: CASSSVGSNTEAFF. In DNA form, the CDR3 reads TGTGCCAGCAGTTCAGTCGGTTCTAACACTGAAGCTTTCTTT.

This clonotype showed up just a few times. The V and J genes are TRBV11-2 and TRBJ2-7; 8 bases fit TRBD1. Losses at the gene ends were 1 base for V and 6 bases for J; bases not matched to a gene: 5. The CDR3 runs 14 residues. Germline CDR1 reads SGHAT; CDR2 reads FQNNGV. Here the CDR3 DNA reads TGTGCCAGCAGCTTAGTTGGACAGGGCCGCGAGCAGTACTTC. This gives the protein CASSLVGQGREQYF.

The V gene is TRBV7-2, the J gene TRBJ1-2, with TRBD1 matching over 11 bases. The CDR3 loop spans 16 amino acids. V gave up 7 bases and J gave up 2 bases; unmatched junction bases: 9. Looked up from germline, CDR1 is SGHTA and CDR2 is FQGNSA. The CDR3 loop is CASIRDRGSENYGYTF. The CDR3 DNA follows: TGTGCCAGCATACGGGACAGGGGGTCTGAAAACTATGGCTACACCTTC.

The chain uses TRBV5-6 and TRBJ2-7, with a tentative D call TRBD2 (5 bases). CDR1 SGHDT and CDR2 YYEEEE come from the germline V gene. Trimming removed 4 bases from V and 6 bases from J, with 11 bases in between. The CDR3 is 12 residues long. The CDR3 nucleotides are TGTGCCAGCAGCCTCAGCGGTCGCGAGCAGTACGTC. Encoded protein: CASSLSGREQYV.

This clonotype showed up many times. The rearrangement joins TRBV7-9 to TRBJ2-4; D is undetermined. Germline CDR1 SEHNR, CDR2 FQNEAQ (reference sequence). There are 16 residues in the CDR3. The germline V and J ends were trimmed by 3 bases and 1 base, with 13 bases remaining between them. The CDR3 region is CASSFEPLGAKNIQYF. In DNA, the CDR3 is TGTGCCAGCAGCTTCGAACCTTTGGGGGCCAAAAACATTCAGTACTTC.

This clonotype was seen many times. At one of its ends the junction is not consistent with the germline gene, which may arise from a read error. J is TRBJ2-7 and V is TRBV14, with TRBD1 identical over 7 bases. The CDR3 is made up of 11 amino acids. The germline gives CDR1 SGHDN, CDR2 FVKESK. CDR3 in amino acids: CASSQGRGQAF. CDR3 sequence (DNA): TGTGCCAGCAGCCAAGGAAGGGGGCAGGCCTTC. Filled out from reference TRBV14 and TRBJ2-7, the complete variable domain reads EAGVTQFPSHSVIEKGQTVTLRCDPISGHDNLYWYRRVMGKEIKFLLHFVKESKQDESGMPNNRFLAERTGGTYSTLKVQPAELEDSGVYFCASSQGRGQAFGPGTRLTVT.

This clonotype came up a few times. The chain carries TRBV20-1 and TRBJ1-2; 7 bases agree with TRBD1. The CDR3 spans 10 residues. Germline V lookup: CDR1 DFQATT, CDR2 SNEGSKA (reference sequence). V gave up 5 bases and J gave up 14 bases; unmatched junction bases: 8. The CDR3 sequence is CSAERGRVTF. The CDR3 DNA follows: TGCAGTGCTGAAAGGGGGCGAGTAACCTTC.

This clonotype appeared a few times. Here the CDR3 reads CASGTGSDTGELFF. CDR3 DNA sequence: TGCGCCAGCGGGACAGGGAGTGACACCGGGGAGCTGTTTTTT. This rearrangement joins TRBV5-1 to TRBJ2-2, with 9 bases aligning to TRBD1. The junction had 4 bases not matched to a gene; V was cut back by 7 bases and J by 3 bases. The CDR3 is made up of 14 amino acids. The germline V gene has CDR1 SGHRS and CDR2 YFSETQ.

The gene calls are TRBV20-1 and TRBJ1-5; maybe TRBD1 (5 bases). Germline CDR1 DFQATT, CDR2 SNEGSKA (reference sequence). The CDR3 contains 14 residues. V was cut by 3 bases and J by 3 bases, with 12 bases left in between. The CDR3 DNA is TGCAGTGCTAGCGTACCAGGGACCAATCAGCCCCAGCATTTT. This encodes CSASVPGTNQPQHF.

This clonotype was recorded many times. Here the CDR3 reads CASSSPTTGGTEAFF. Here the CDR3 DNA reads TGTGCCAGCAGCTCCCCTACTACAGGGGGCACTGAAGCTTTCTTT. The V gene is TRBV5-4, the J gene TRBJ1-1; 8 nucleotides match TRBD1. After removal of 3 bases from V and 4 bases from J, the junction contained 8 bases not matched to a gene. From germline, CDR1 is SGHNT and CDR2 YYREEE (reference sequence). The CDR3 has 15 amino acids.

This clonotype was observed a few times. The chain couples TRBV6-5 to TRBJ2-3; weak D call: TRBD2 (6 bases). Germline lookup yields CDR1 MNHEY and CDR2 SVGAGI. The V gene lost 0 bases and the J gene lost 2 bases, with 18 bases spanning the gap. The CDR3 has 18 amino acids. CDR3 amino acids: CASSYSISLDYSTDTQYF. CDR3 nucleotide sequence: TGTGCCAGCAGTTACTCGATTTCTCTGGACTATTCCACAGATACGCAGTATTTT.

The sample holds a few counts of this clonotype. The gene calls are TRBV12-5 and TRBJ1-2, with D possibly matching TRBD1 (6 bases). The germline V gene has CDR1 LGHNT and CDR2 FRNRAP. The CDR3 contains 13 residues. Trimming cost V 3 bases and J 7 bases, with 12 bases left between them. The CDR3 loop is CASGLGGSGGYTF. Here the CDR3 DNA reads TGTGCTAGTGGTTTAGGGGGGTCAGGTGGCTACACCTTC.

This chain links TRBV14 with TRBJ2-2; D uncertain. The germline V and J ends were trimmed by 0 bases and 6 bases, with 8 bases remaining between them. The germline V gene encodes CDR1 SGHDN and CDR2 FVKESK. The CDR3 extends over 14 amino acids. This CDR3 is CASSQDWASGELFF. The CDR3 DNA reads TGTGCCAGCAGCCAAGACTGGGCGTCCGGGGAGCTGTTTTTT.

V usage is TRBV6-2 or TRBV6-3 and J usage is TRBJ2-7; a weak D match, TRBD1 (6 bases). V gave up 3 bases and J gave up 0 bases, with 12 bases separating them. This CDR3 is built from 15 residues. The germline V gene has CDR1 MNHEY and CDR2 SVGEGT. The DNA of the CDR3 is TGTGCCAGCAGTTATAATAGACAGGCCTCCTACGAGCAGTACGTC. Its protein is CASSYNRQASYEQYV.

This clonotype has ten or more counts. The chain joins TRBV5-1 to TRBJ1-2; the D gene is possibly TRBD1 (6 bases). V was trimmed by 2 bases and J by 8 bases, leaving 10 bases between them. Germline assignment: CDR1 SGHRS and CDR2 YFSETQ. The CDR3 is 12 residues long. CDR3 protein: CASSFSGEGYTF. In nucleotides, the CDR3 is TGCGCCAGCAGCTTCTCAGGGGAAGGCTACACCTTC.

This clonotype was observed a handful of times. V usage is TRBV29-1 and J usage is TRBJ2-1; no reliable D call. The CDR3 has 12 residues. Germline lookup yields CDR1 SQVTM and CDR2 ANQGSEA. Trimming removed 5 bases at V and 0 bases at J, with 5 bases between. As DNA, the CDR3 is TGCAGCGTTTCAGTCTCCTACAATGAGCAGTTCTTC. This translates into CSVSVSYNEQFF.

V gene TRBV7-2 combines with J gene TRBJ2-3, with D uncertain. The germline V gene encodes CDR1 SGHTA and CDR2 FQGNSA. This CDR3 has 13 amino acids. Trimming pared 4 bases from V and 1 base from J, leaving 6 bases between. The CDR3 coding sequence is TGTGCCAGCAGCTCCGCAGGCACAGATACGCAGTATTTT. Translation: CASSSAGTDTQYF.

The CDR3 loop reads CASSYSGGRGANYGYTF. In nucleotides, the CDR3 is TGTGCCAGCAGTTACTCTGGTGGGCGGGGAGCTAACTATGGCTACACCTTC. This rearrangement joins TRBV6-5 to TRBJ1-2; D is undetermined. CDR1 MNHEY and CDR2 SVGAGI come from the germline V gene. Trimming left V 0 bases short and J 0 bases short, with 14 bases between. This CDR3 region has 17 residues.

This clonotype was found a few times. The CDR3: CASSTGTFSGNTIYF. The CDR3 DNA follows: TGCGCCAGCAGCACTGGGACATTCTCTGGAAACACCATATATTTT. This chain joins TRBV5-1 and TRBJ1-3; D perhaps matches TRBD1 (6 bases). Germline CDR1 is SGHRS and CDR2 is YFSETQ. The CDR3 consists of 15 residues. V lost 4 bases and J lost 0, with 11 bases in between. The whole variable domain, remainder taken from reference TRBV5-1 and TRBJ1-3, is KAGVTQTPRYLIKTRGQQVTLSCSPISGHRSVSWYQQTPGQGLQFLFEYFSETQRNKGNFPGRFSGRQFSNSRSEMNVSTLELGDSALYLCASSTGTFSGNTIYFGEGSWLTVV.

The chain has TRBV27 and TRBJ1-1; a possible D gene is TRBD1 (5 bases). V gave up 5 bases and J gave up 5 bases, with 18 bases separating them. Per germline, CDR1 MNHEY and CDR2 SMNVEV (reference sequence). This CDR3 region has 15 residues. The CDR3 is CASSPGAGIRTEAFF. CDR3 nucleotide sequence: TGTGCCAGCAGTCCCGGGGCAGGGATAAGGACTGAAGCTTTCTTT.

The rearrangement links TRBV4-1 to TRBJ2-1; 12 bases are a match to TRBD2. After removal of 3 bases from V and 7 bases from J, the junction contained 4 bases not matched to a gene. Germline CDR1 MGHRA, CDR2 YSYEKL. The CDR3 is 15 amino acids. CDR3 loop: CASSHLAGGLNEQFF. The DNA of the CDR3 is TGCGCCAGCAGCCATCTAGCGGGGGGGCTTAATGAGCAGTTCTTC.

This clonotype was picked up a small number of times. The genes are TRBV5-5 and TRBJ2-7; D is uncertain. Per the germline V gene, CDR1 is SGHKS and CDR2 is YYEKEE (reference sequence). The CDR3 consists of 13 residues. V lost 3 bases and J 2 bases, leaving 9 bases between the germline ends. CDR3 coding DNA: TGTGCCAGCAGCTACGGCCCCCCCTACGAGCAGTACTTC. It specifies CASSYGPPYEQYF.

This clonotype showed up many times. The chain carries TRBV7-2 and TRBJ1-2; weak D call: TRBD1 (6 bases). Trimming removed 0 bases at V and 4 bases at J, with 12 bases between. CDR3 length equals 15 residues. Germline loops: CDR1 SGHTA, CDR2 FQGNSA. DNA for the CDR3: TGTGCCAGCAGCTTAGCGCGGGGCAGGGGCTATGGCTACACCTTC. Its protein product is CASSLARGRGYGYTF.

The chain employs TRBV4-1 and TRBJ2-1, with a possible D match to TRBD1 (7 bases). CDR1 MGHRA and CDR2 YSYEKL come from the germline V gene. The V and J ends lost 5 bases and 4 bases respectively, with 18 bases between them. This CDR3 is 16 amino acids long. The CDR3 region has the DNA TGCGCCAGCAGCGGGCGCCTGCGGGACAGTTACAATGAGCAGTTCTTC. Translated: CASSGRLRDSYNEQFF.

The chain couples TRBV10-3 to TRBJ1-1, with TRBD1 as a possible D gene (5 bases). The CDR3 runs 13 residues. The V gene lost 3 bases and the J gene lost 7 bases, with 12 bases spanning the gap. Looked up from germline, CDR1 is ENHRY and CDR2 is SYGVKD. This CDR3 reads CAISDFSDSEAFF. Written as DNA, the CDR3 is TGTGCCATCAGTGATTTCTCCGACAGTGAAGCTTTCTTT.